Below, 9 T cell receptor beta chains from the same sample are listed, as sequenced in a study of cytomegalovirus exposure and HLA in healthy donors (dated by TCRdb to about 2017). The library was prepared using the immunoSEQ multiplex PCR assay. The multiplex PCR relied on a mix of 60 forward primers for TCR Vbeta segments and 13 reverse primers for TCR Jbeta segments. Held by TCRdb, this immuneACCESS table contains in-frame sequences only and omits some clones. Under half of the omission traces to an unresolved V gene where checked; the cause of the rest is unknown. The sample includes about 120,000 clones, with approximately 80% observed a single time. The top ten constitute approximately 0.93% of the sample. Sequenced sample: PBMCs. These TCRs come from a human donor in good health.

V is TRBV14 and J is TRBJ2-7; 8 bases are a match to TRBD1. Germline values: CDR1 SGHDN, CDR2 FVKESK. This CDR3 contains 12 residues. V lost 6 bases and J lost 6; bases outside the gene matches: 4. The CDR3 protein is CASSRTGSEQYF. For the CDR3, the DNA is TGTGCCAGCAGTCGGACAGGGTCCGAGCAGTACTTC.

The CDR3 DNA sequence: TGTGCCAGCACGGGGAGCTCCTACAATGAGCAGTTCTTC. Amino acids: CASTGSSYNEQFF. The V gene is TRBV6-6, the J gene TRBJ2-1, with D tentatively TRBD2 (5 bases). Germline values: CDR1 MNHNY, CDR2 SVGAGI (reference sequence). The CDR3 contains 13 residues. The V gene lost 7 bases and the J gene lost 0 bases, with 7 bases spanning the gap.

This chain connects TRBV9 to TRBJ1-2, with a tentative D call TRBD1 (6 bases). This CDR3 comprises 15 residues. The germline CDR1 and CDR2 sequences are SGDLS and YYNGEE. V was cut by 0 bases and J by 6 bases, with 15 bases left in between. The CDR3 DNA reads TGTGCCAGCAGCGTAGCTGACAGGAGTTTGGATGGCTACACCTTC. It translates to CASSVADRSLDGYTF.

This clone was counted a few times. The rearrangement joins TRBV4-1 to TRBJ1-6; D is perhaps TRBD1 (6 bases). Per the germline V gene, CDR1 is MGHRA and CDR2 is YSYEKL. Trimming pared 0 bases from V and 10 bases from J, leaving 13 bases between. This CDR3 spans 15 amino acids. CDR3 coding DNA: TGCGCCAGCAGCCAAGAGGGGGCGAGTCCCTCACCCCTCCACTTT. Translation: CASSQEGASPSPLHF.

This clone came up a few times. The V and J genes are TRBV6-6 and TRBJ1-3; no reliable D call. CDR3 length: 12 residues. The germline V gene encodes CDR1 MNHNY and CDR2 SVGAGI (reference sequence). V was clipped by 8 bases and J by 1 base, with 6 bases between them. CDR3 nucleotides: TGTGCCAGCCGGTCTTCTGGAAACACCATATATTTT. Its protein product is CASRSSGNTIYF.

V is TRBV27 and J is TRBJ1-5; TRBD1 aligns across 9 bases. V lost 4 bases, J lost 5 bases, and 3 bases stayed unmatched. CDR3 length: 14 residues. CDR1 and CDR2 (germline): MNHEY, SMNVEV (reference sequence). CDR3 region: CASSWGQGHQPQHF. As DNA, the CDR3 is TGTGCCAGCAGTTGGGGACAGGGTCATCAGCCCCAGCATTTT.

This chain joins TRBV6-6 and TRBJ2-1; no definite D call. Germline lookup yields CDR1 MNHNY and CDR2 SVGAGI (reference sequence). CDR3 length equals 11 residues. V was cut by 5 bases and J by 7 bases, with 6 bases left in between. This CDR3 is CASSELNEQFF. The CDR3, as DNA: TGTGCCAGCAGTGAGCTTAATGAGCAGTTCTTC.

This clone was counted a few times. V and J are TRBV5-1 and TRBJ1-1; TRBD1 matches 10 bases. J lost 4 bases, V lost 4 bases, and 13 bases had no gene match. This CDR3 has 17 residues. Per germline, CDR1 SGHRS and CDR2 YFSETQ. For the CDR3, the DNA is TGCGCCAGCAGCCACCTGACAGGGGGCGTCATGGGCACTGAAGCTTTCTTT. Protein: CASSHLTGGVMGTEAFF.

Only one count was recorded for this clone. The chain has TRBV7-2 and TRBJ1-2; 10 nucleotides agree with TRBD1. Per the germline V gene, CDR1 is SGHTA and CDR2 is FQGNSA. The CDR3 has 14 amino acids. With V trimmed by 5 bases and J by 10 bases, 10 bases remained unmatched. The chain's CDR3 is CASSPGQGLRDYTF. CDR3 nucleotides: TGTGCCAGCAGCCCGGGACAGGGGTTGAGGGACTACACCTTC.